Listed here are 13 T cell receptor beta chains from one sample, sequenced in a study of OX40 agonist ivuxolimab in advanced cancers. The protocol was immunoSEQ multiplex PCR, while the TCRdb copy is restricted to in-frame clones and leaves out a portion. The data show tens of thousands of clones, about 84% seen once. This sample comprised CD4+ or CD8+ T cells sorted from blood, obtained in a trial of the OX40 agonist ivuxolimab. The origin of the receptors is an adult with an advanced solid tumor such as melanoma, head and neck, liver or kidney cancer.

V gene TRBV7-6 combines with J gene TRBJ2-3; D not resolved. This CDR3 comprises 13 residues. Germline V gives CDR1 SGHVS, CDR2 FNYEAQ. Trimming stripped 5 bases from V and 2 bases from J, with 8 bases between. The DNA for the CDR3 is TGTGCCAGCAGCGCCGCCATCACAGATACGCAGTATTTT. Its protein is CASSAAITDTQYF.

This clone is a singleton in its sample. The chain is built from TRBV2 and TRBJ2-2, with D uncertain. Trimming left V 3 bases short and J 1 base short, with 12 bases between. The V gene's germline CDR1 is SNHLY and CDR2 FYNNEI. This CDR3 comprises 16 residues. The CDR3 region is CASSDWDPGNTGELFF. The DNA for the CDR3 is TGTGCCAGCAGTGATTGGGATCCGGGGAACACCGGGGAGCTGTTTTTT.

Only one count was recorded for this clone. The J gene is TRBJ1-1, the V gene TRBV7-3; 8 bases fit TRBD1. The CDR3 is 13 amino acids. From germline, CDR1 is SGHTA and CDR2 FQGTGA. V gave up 4 bases and J gave up 10 bases; unmatched junction bases: 8. The DNA for the CDR3 is TGTGCCAGCAGCTCCGGACAGGGAGGGTTAGCTTTCTTT. It codes for CASSSGQGGLAFF.

This clone occurred a few times. This chain connects TRBV29-1 to TRBJ1-1; the D is unclear. Deletions cut 5 bases from V and 3 bases from J, with 7 bases between. The CDR3 is made up of 11 amino acids. Germline-derived CDR1 and CDR2 are SQVTM and ANQGSEA. The chain's CDR3 is CSVQIDTEAFF. The CDR3 DNA reads as TGCAGCGTTCAGATAGACACTGAAGCTTTCTTT.

CDR3 protein: CSGRVGTDTQYF. In DNA form, the CDR3 reads TGCAGCGGCAGGGTGGGCACAGATACGCAGTATTTT. The chain couples TRBV29-1 to TRBJ2-3, with TRBD1 as a possible D gene (5 bases). V was pared by 7 bases and J by 1 base, with 9 bases between. This CDR3 spans 12 amino acids. Germline loops: CDR1 SQVTM, CDR2 ANQGSEA.

This chain links TRBV28 with TRBJ2-5; no firm D call. CDR3 length: 13 amino acids. Trimming removed 5 bases from V and 5 bases from J, with 12 bases in between. CDR1 is MDHEN and CDR2 is SYDVKM in the germline V gene. The CDR3 is CASSTEVGETQYF. The CDR3 region has the DNA TGTGCCAGCAGTACAGAGGTCGGGGAGACCCAGTACTTC.

The chain uses TRBV10-1 and TRBJ2-1, with TRBD2 as a possible D gene (5 bases). CDR1 and CDR2 (germline): WNHNN, SYGVQD (reference sequence). This CDR3 is built from 15 residues. The V end was cut by 3 bases, the J end by 4 bases, with 13 bases between. CDR3 nucleotides: TGCGCCAGCAGTGAACTAGACTACAAGTACAATGAGCAGTTCTTC. It encodes CASSELDYKYNEQFF.

The chain carries TRBV6-5 and TRBJ1-2; D is unresolved. In germline, CDR1 is MNHEY, CDR2 SVGAGI. V lost 6 bases, J lost 4 bases, and 18 bases lay in between. This CDR3 spans 15 amino acids. As DNA, the CDR3 is TGTGCCAGCAGCCGCGACTGGAGAATGGGCTATGGCTACACCTTC. Amino acid sequence: CASSRDWRMGYGYTF.

This chain joins TRBV2 and TRBJ1-1; tentative D call: TRBD1 (5 bases). Germline CDR1 reads SNHLY; CDR2 reads FYNNEI. This CDR3 is 16 amino acids long. Trimming removed 3 bases from V and 4 bases from J, with 18 bases in between. CDR3 in DNA: TGTGCCAGCAGTGAGCTGAGGGGCCGTGGTACCACTGAAGCTTTCTTT. Its translation is CASSELRGRGTTEAFF. Together with reference TRBV2 and TRBJ1-1, the CDR3 gives the full variable domain: EPEVTQTPSHQVTQMGQEVILRCVPISNHLYFYWYRQILGQKVEFLVSFYNNEISEKSEIFDDQFSVERPDGSNFTLKIRSTKLEDSAMYFCASSELRGRGTTEAFFGQGTRLTVV.

A single count supports this clone. The chain has TRBV5-1 and TRBJ1-1; a weak D match, TRBD1 (6 bases). V dropped 0 bases and J dropped 0 bases, with 9 bases sitting between them. Germline values: CDR1 SGHRS, CDR2 YFSETQ. The CDR3 has 15 amino acids. The CDR3 DNA follows: TGCGCCAGCAGCTTGGAGGGGACAATGAACACTGAAGCTTTCTTT. Protein sequence: CASSLEGTMNTEAFF.

The CDR3 loop is CASSDSGDWANVLTF. Here the CDR3 DNA reads TGTGCCAGCAGTGATTCAGGGGATTGGGCCAACGTCCTGACTTTC. The chain recombines TRBV2 with TRBJ2-6; perhaps TRBD1 as D (6 bases). Germline CDR1 and CDR2: SNHLY and FYNNEI. V dropped 3 bases and J dropped 5 bases, with 11 bases sitting between them. The CDR3 has 15 amino acids.

The chain combines TRBV11-3 with TRBJ2-3, with D possibly being TRBD2 (6 bases). V lost 0 bases, J lost 5 bases, and 6 bases lay in between. Per the germline V gene, CDR1 is SGHNT and CDR2 is YENEEA. The length of the CDR3 is 13 residues. This CDR3 is CASSLERGDTQYF. Written as DNA, the CDR3 is TGTGCCAGCAGCTTAGAGCGGGGAGATACGCAGTATTTT.

The chain has TRBV5-1 and TRBJ2-7; 7 nucleotides line up with TRBD1. V trimming: 0 bases; J trimming: 9 bases; junction bases outside the gene matches: 0. This CDR3 has 11 amino acids. CDR1 is SGHRS and CDR2 is YFSETQ in the germline V gene. The CDR3 DNA is TGCGCCAGCAGCTTGGGGACAGGGCAGTACGTC. Translating it yields CASSLGTGQYV.